The 12 T cell receptor beta chains listed next were all sequenced from one sample in a study of early T cells in non-severe SARS-CoV-2 infection listed by TCRdb under 2021. The receptor library was made with 5' RACE. For sequencing, a NextSeq 500 was employed. TCRdb reprocessed the public reads (quality trimming at Q25 with fastp, clone calling with MiXCR) and kept in-frame beta chains. Identical CDR3 proteins give one entry, which carries the most common genes and DNA. This sample is represented by around 46,000 distinct CDR3 sequences; 5.4% of them were singletons. About 5.4% of the sample is in the top ten clones. Source: whole blood, taken at baseline. These TCRs come from an adult who was a healthcare worker with PCR-confirmed SARS-CoV-2 infection or an uninfected control (not recorded which).

J is TRBJ2-6 and V is TRBV11-2, with D possibly being TRBD2 (6 bases). Germline loops: CDR1 SGHAT, CDR2 FQNNGV. Trimming stripped 4 bases from V and 2 bases from J, with 24 bases between. This CDR3 region has 20 residues. As DNA, the CDR3 is TGTGCCAGCAGCTCCTTCCATTGGGGCGGGATGGAGGCTGGGGCCAACGTCCTGACTTTC. It specifies CASSSFHWGGMEAGANVLTF. Together with reference TRBV11-2 and TRBJ2-6, the CDR3 gives the full variable domain: EAGVAQSPRYKIIEKRQSVAFWCNPISGHATLYWYQQILGQGPKLLIQFQNNGVVDDSQLPKDRFSAERLKGVDSTLKIQPAKLEDSAVYLCASSSFHWGGMEAGANVLTFGAGSRLTVL.

This clonotype was seen ten or more times. The chain employs TRBV5-4 and TRBJ1-1; D perhaps matches TRBD1 (5 bases). Germline CDR1 and CDR2: SGHNT and YYREEE (reference sequence). The CDR3 is 17 residues long. V lost 0 bases and J 1 base, leaving 16 bases between the germline ends. The CDR3 spells CASSLAAGGLRNTEAFF. The CDR3 DNA reads as TGTGCCAGCAGCTTGGCAGCGGGGGGTTTGAGGAACACTGAAGCTTTCTTT.

This clonotype appeared a few times. The chain has TRBV5-1 and TRBJ2-2; D is ambiguous. The CDR3 consists of 15 residues. Germline CDR1 is SGHRS and CDR2 is YFSETQ. The ends were cut back, 0 bases at V and 2 bases at J, with 8 bases in the middle. Here the CDR3 reads CASSLESFNTGELFF. In nucleotides, the CDR3 is TGCGCCAGCAGCTTGGAGTCATTTAACACCGGGGAGCTGTTTTTT. Supplemented by reference TRBV5-1 and TRBJ2-2, the full variable domain reads KAGVTQTPRYLIKTRGQQVTLSCSPISGHRSVSWYQQTPGQGLQFLFEYFSETQRNKGNFPGRFSGRQFSNSRSEMNVSTLELGDSALYLCASSLESFNTGELFFGEGSRLTVL.

This clonotype was seen at least ten times. The V and J genes are TRBV11-2 and TRBJ2-1, with 8 bases that match TRBD2. V trimming: 1 base; J trimming: 9 bases; junction bases outside the gene matches: 11. CDR3 size: 16 residues. The germline V gene has CDR1 SGHAT and CDR2 FQNNGV. The CDR3 reads CASSLAPSGSRSEQFF. Here the CDR3 DNA reads TGTGCCAGCAGCTTAGCACCAAGCGGGAGTCGTAGTGAGCAGTTCTTC.

The chain combines TRBV3-1 with TRBJ2-5; tentatively, D is TRBD1 or TRBD2 (5 bases each). The germline CDR1 and CDR2 sequences are LGHDT and YNNKEL (reference sequence). This CDR3 spans 13 amino acids. V lost 3 bases to trimming and J lost 6 bases, with 11 bases between them. CDR3 sequence reads: CASSQGTEKTQYF. The DNA of the CDR3 is TGTGCCAGCAGCCAGGGGACGGAAAAGACCCAGTACTTC.

This clonotype was counted ten times or more. The chain carries TRBV20-1 and TRBJ2-1; perhaps TRBD2 as D (5 bases). The CDR3 sequence is 15 residues long. Germline lookup yields CDR1 DFQATT and CDR2 SNEGSKA (reference sequence). Trimming took 4 bases from V and 4 from J, leaving 17 bases between them. As DNA, the CDR3 is TGCAGTGCTAAGAGAGGGCGGGCCCCTTACAATGAGCAGTTCTTC. It is translated as CSAKRGRAPYNEQFF.

This clonotype was counted a few times. One junction end disagrees with the germline gene, perhaps due to a read error. V is TRBV3-1 and J is TRBJ1-5; maybe TRBD1 (5 bases). Germline CDR1 is LGHDT and CDR2 is YNNKEL (reference sequence). The CDR3 runs to 15 residues. CDR3 bases: TGTGCCAGCAGCCAAGGCAGGGTGAGCAATCAGCCCCAGCAATTT. Translating it yields CASSQGRVSNQPQQF.

This clonotype was counted at least ten times. In DNA, the CDR3 is TGCAGTGCTAGGGCCACCGGGACAGGGGCTTACGAGCAGTACTTC. This translates into CSARATGTGAYEQYF. This rearrangement joins TRBV20-1 to TRBJ2-7; TRBD1 agrees at 10 bases. Germline V lookup: CDR1 DFQATT, CDR2 SNEGSKA (reference sequence). V was pared by 3 bases and J by 4 bases, with 9 bases of the junction left unmatched. This CDR3 contains 15 residues.

The J gene is TRBJ2-2, the V gene TRBV28; no firm D call. Germline V gene data show CDR1 as MDHEN and CDR2 as SYDVKM. With 4 bases removed from V and 3 bases from J, the gap between germline ends came to 9 bases. The CDR3 extends over 14 amino acids. The CDR3 DNA sequence: TGTGCCAGCAGTTCCGGTTTCGACACCGGGGAGCTGTTTTTT. This codes for CASSSGFDTGELFF.

This clonotype has just a few counts. The CDR3 loop reads CASSPQGLAISYEQYF. CDR3 nucleotide sequence: TGTGCCAGCAGCCCCCAGGGACTAGCGATATCCTACGAGCAGTACTTC. This chain joins TRBV28 and TRBJ2-7; 10 bases are a match to TRBD2. The germline CDR1 and CDR2 sequences are MDHEN and SYDVKM. J gave up 1 base and V 6 bases, and 9 bases lay outside the gene matches. The CDR3 has 16 residues.

This clonotype occurred many times. This chain connects TRBV7-6 to TRBJ2-5, with 8 bases that match TRBD1. V was clipped by 4 bases and J by 5 bases; unmatched bases: 9. Germline V lookup: CDR1 SGHVS, CDR2 FNYEAQ. The CDR3 is 15 residues long. The CDR3 reads CASSSAWTGRETQYF. DNA for the CDR3: TGTGCCAGCAGCTCAGCCTGGACAGGGCGGGAGACCCAGTACTTC.

This clonotype was seen many times. The rearrangement joins TRBV7-2 to TRBJ1-4; the D gene is possibly TRBD1 (6 bases). V lost 5 bases to trimming and J lost 3 bases, with 13 bases between them. Germline V gives CDR1 SGHTA, CDR2 FQGNSA. The CDR3 spans 15 residues. The CDR3 reads CASSRRQAANEKLFF. The CDR3 DNA sequence: TGTGCCAGCAGCAGAAGACAGGCTGCTAATGAAAAACTGTTTTTT. The full variable domain, its missing parts supplied by reference TRBV7-2 and TRBJ1-4, is GAGVSQSPSNKVTEKGKDVELRCDPISGHTALYWYRQSLGQGLEFLIYFQGNSAPDKSGLPSDRFSAERTGGSVSTLTIQRTQQEDSAVYLCASSRRQAANEKLFFGSGTQLSVL.